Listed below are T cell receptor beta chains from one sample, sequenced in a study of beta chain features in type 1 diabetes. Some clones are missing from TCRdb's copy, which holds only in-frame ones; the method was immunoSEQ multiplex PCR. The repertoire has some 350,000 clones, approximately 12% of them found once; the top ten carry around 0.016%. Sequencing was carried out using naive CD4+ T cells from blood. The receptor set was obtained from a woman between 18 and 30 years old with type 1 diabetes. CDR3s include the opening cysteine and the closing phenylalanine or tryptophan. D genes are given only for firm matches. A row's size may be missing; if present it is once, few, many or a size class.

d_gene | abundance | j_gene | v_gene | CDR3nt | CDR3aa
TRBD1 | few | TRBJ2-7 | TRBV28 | TGTGCCAGCAGTTTCCGGGACAGGGGCTACGAGCAGTACTTC | CASSFRDRGYEQYF
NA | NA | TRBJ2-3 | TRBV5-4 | TGTGCCAGCAGCTTGGTTGCAGGACAGAGCACAGATACGCAGTATTTT | CASSLVAGQSTDTQYF
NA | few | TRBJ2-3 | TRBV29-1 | TGCAGCGTTGTGTACAACACAGATACGCAGTATTTT | CSVVYNTDTQYF
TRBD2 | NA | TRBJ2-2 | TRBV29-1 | TGCAGCCCTGTTGTTGTCGGGGGACTAGCGGGAGGGGTGACCAACACCGGGGAGCTGTTTTTT | CSPVVVGGLAGGVTNTGELFF
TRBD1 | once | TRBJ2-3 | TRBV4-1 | TGCGCCAGCAGCGGGACAGGGGCGACAGATACGCAGTATTTT | CASSGTGATDTQYF
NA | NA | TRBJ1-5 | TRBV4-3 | TGCGCCAGCAGCCAAGACGGGAGGAGCAATCAGCCCCAGCATTTT | CASSQDGRSNQPQHF
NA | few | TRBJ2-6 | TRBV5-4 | TGTGCCAGCAGCTTGGAGGGGGACGGGGCCAACGTCCTGACTTTC | CASSLEGDGANVLTF
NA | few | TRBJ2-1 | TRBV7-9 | TGTGCCAGCGCCACCCTCGGGGGAGTCTCCTACAATGAGCAGTTCTTC | CASATLGGVSYNEQFF
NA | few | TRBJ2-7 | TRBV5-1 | TGCGCCAGCAGCTTGGAGGGGCCGGTTACCTACGAGCAGTACTTC | CASSLEGPVTYEQYF
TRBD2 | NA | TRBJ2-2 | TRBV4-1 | TGCGCCAGCAGCCTCAAAGCGGGAGTCGCGAACACCGGGGAGCTGTTTTTT | CASSLKAGVANTGELFF
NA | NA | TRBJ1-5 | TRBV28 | TGTGCCAGCAGCGGACAGTTAGTAAGTCAGCCCCAGCATTTT | CASSGQLVSQPQHF
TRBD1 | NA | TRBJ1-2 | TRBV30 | TGTGCCTGGAGTCCGGACAGGGGGCTCTATGGCTACACCTTC | CAWSPDRGLYGYTF
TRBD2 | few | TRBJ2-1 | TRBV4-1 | TGCGCCAGCAGCCAGACGGGACTAGCTAATGAGCAGTTCTTC | CASSQTGLANEQFF
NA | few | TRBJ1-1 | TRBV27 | TGTGCCAGCAGGGGGGAGGGATTAGTCGCTGAAGCTTTCTTT | CASRGEGLVAEAFF
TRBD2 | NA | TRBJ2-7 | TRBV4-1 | TGCGCCAGCAGCCAAGTTCCTAGCGGGTGGTTCAACGAGCAGTACTTC | CASSQVPSGWFNEQYF
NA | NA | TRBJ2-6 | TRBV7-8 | TGTGCCAGCAGCAAAACGGGGTTGGCTGGGGCCAACGTCCTGACTTTC | CASSKTGLAGANVLTF
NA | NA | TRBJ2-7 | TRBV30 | TGTGCCTGGAGTGTAGGGGGGGCTGTAACCTACGAGCAGTACTTC | CAWSVGGAVTYEQYF
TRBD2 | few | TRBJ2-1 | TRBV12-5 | TGTGCTAGTGGTTTGGTCCCCGGACTAGCGGGAGACGGTGAGCAGTTCTTC | CASGLVPGLAGDGEQFF
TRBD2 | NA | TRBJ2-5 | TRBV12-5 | TGTGCTAGTGGTTTTTGGGGAGGGGAGACCCAGTACTTC | CASGFWGGETQYF
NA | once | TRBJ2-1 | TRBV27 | TGTGCCAGCGGAAACGGACTGACCCCGAGTGGAGAGCAGTTCTTC | CASGNGLTPSGEQFF
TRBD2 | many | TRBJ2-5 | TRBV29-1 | TGCAGCTTAGCGGGCCAAGAGACCCAGTACTTC | CSLAGQETQYF
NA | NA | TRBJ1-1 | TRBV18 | TGTGCCAGCTCGCATCCCGGGGGACACACTGAAGCTTTCTTT | CASSHPGGHTEAFF
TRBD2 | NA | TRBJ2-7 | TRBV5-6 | TGTGCCAGCGGCCTAGCGGGAGTTGGGGAGCAGTACTTC | CASGLAGVGEQYF
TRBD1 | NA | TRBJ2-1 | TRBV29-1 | TGCAGCGCCGTGGACAGGGCCACCTACAATGAGCAGTTCTTC | CSAVDRATYNEQFF
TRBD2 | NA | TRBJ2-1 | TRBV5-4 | TGTGCCAGCAGCGCGGGGACTAGCGGCGTCTACAATGAGCAGTTCTTC | CASSAGTSGVYNEQFF
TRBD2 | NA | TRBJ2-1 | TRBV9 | TGTGCCAGCAGCCGGGGGGGGGCCTCCTTCACCTATGAGCAGTTCTTC | CASSRGGASFTYEQFF
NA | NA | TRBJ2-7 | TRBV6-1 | TGTGCCAGCAGTGATCGACCCCTAGGCGAGCAGTACTTC | CASSDRPLGEQYF
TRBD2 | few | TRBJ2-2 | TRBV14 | TGTGCCAGCAGCGCCGGGACTAGCGGCACCGGGGAGCTGTTTTTT | CASSAGTSGTGELFF